A single sample gave rise to the 20 T cell receptor beta chains below, sequenced in a study of T cells in Graves' hyperthyroidism and ophthalmopathy. RNA transcripts provided the source from which TCR beta CDR3 regions were amplified. RT-PCR in the first round (using the HTBI primer set) targeted the TCR CDR3. TCRdb passed the multiplex PCR reads through MiXCR, listing each CDR3 protein once. The repertoire consists of tens of thousands of distinct CDR3 sequences, with under 55% occurring once and the leading ten covering about a tenth. Sample: blood. The receptor source for this set is a woman in her 30s with Graves' hyperthyroidism.

A note on this clonotype: This could be a read error, since a much larger clone is one nucleotide away. The chain has TRBV3-1 and TRBJ1-1; TRBD1 matches at 8 bases. There are 14 residues in the CDR3. Germline assignment: CDR1 LGHDT and CDR2 YNNKEL (reference sequence). In DNA, the CDR3 is TGTGCCAGCAGCCAAGGGGACAGGAACACTGAAGCTGTCTTT. Protein: CASSQGDRNTEAVF.

There are many counts of this clonotype. This chain connects TRBV20-1 to TRBJ2-7; weak D call: TRBD2 (5 bases). This CDR3 comprises 16 residues. V was trimmed by 2 bases and J by 7 bases, leaving 24 bases between them. CDR1 and CDR2 from the germline V gene are DFQATT and SNEGSKA (reference sequence). In DNA form, the CDR3 reads TGCAGTGCTAGACCCCCCGGAGGCCCAAAACCGGGGGAGCAGTACTTC. Translating gives CSARPPGGPKPGEQYF.

This clonotype was found many times. This rearrangement joins TRBV12-3 or TRBV12-4 to TRBJ2-2; perhaps TRBD2 as D (5 bases). The CDR3 runs to 12 residues. V dropped 5 bases and J dropped 6 bases, with 7 bases sitting between them. Written as DNA, the CDR3 is TGTGCCAGCAGTACAGCGGCCGGGGAGCTGTTTTTT. Amino acid sequence: CASSTAAGELFF.

In its sample, this clonotype was seen many times. The chain uses TRBV5-5 and TRBJ2-3, with 9 bases identical to TRBD2. The V and J ends lost 2 bases and 6 bases, in that order; junction bases with no gene match: 7. The CDR3 consists of 15 residues. Germline CDR1 SGHKS, CDR2 YYEKEE (reference sequence). DNA of the CDR3: TGTGCCAGCAGCTTTCTAGCGGGAAAGGTGGATACGCAGTATTTT. It is translated as CASSFLAGKVDTQYF.

Many counts were recorded for this clonotype. CDR3 region: CSARGLRAIGQFF. DNA of the CDR3: TGCAGTGCTAGGGGACTACGCGCCATTGGGCAGTTCTTC. The V and J genes are TRBV20-1 and TRBJ2-1, with 7 bases fitting TRBD2. This CDR3 region has 13 residues. J gave up 12 bases and V 3 bases, and 11 bases lay outside the gene matches. Germline CDR1 and CDR2: DFQATT and SNEGSKA (reference sequence).

Within the sample, this clonotype is medium-sized. The chain employs TRBV9 and TRBJ1-6; D might be TRBD1 (6 bases). Germline assignment: CDR1 SGDLS and CDR2 YYNGEE. V shed 3 bases and J shed 8 bases, with 18 bases lying between them. The CDR3 length is 16 residues. This chain's CDR3 is CASSGGQGPGDSPLHF. The CDR3 DNA reads as TGTGCCAGCAGCGGGGGGCAGGGACCCGGAGATTCACCCCTCCACTTT.

The genes are TRBV29-1 and TRBJ2-5; 11 bases line up with TRBD1. The germline CDR1 and CDR2 sequences are SQVTM and ANQGSEA. Trimming cost V 7 bases and J 6 bases; bases outside gene matches: 10. The CDR3 is 14 amino acids. The CDR3 reads CSAVSGQGGQTQYF. In nucleotides, the CDR3 is TGCAGCGCAGTTTCGGGACAGGGGGGACAGACCCAGTACTTC.

The table lists this clonotype with many counts. This chain uses TRBV28 with TRBJ2-1; a weak D match, TRBD1 (5 bases). Germline V gene data show CDR1 as MDHEN and CDR2 as SYDVKM. V lost 3 bases, J lost 10 bases, and 10 bases lay in between. The length of the CDR3 is 12 residues. In DNA form, the CDR3 reads TGTGCCAGCAGTTTTCAGGGTCGAGAGCAGTTCTTC. The encoded protein is CASSFQGREQFF.

This clonotype appeared a few times. The chain combines TRBV25-1 with TRBJ2-7; 10 bases line up with TRBD2. CDR3 size: 16 residues. In germline, CDR1 is MGHDK, CDR2 SYGVNS. Germline trimming cut 3 bases from V and 0 bases from J; bases unmatched to any gene: 5. The CDR3 is CASSDGLAAYSYEQYF. For the CDR3, the DNA is TGTGCCAGCAGTGACGGACTAGCGGCCTACTCCTACGAGCAGTACTTC.

This clonotype has a count of ten or more. The chain couples TRBV11-3 to TRBJ2-2; D is perhaps TRBD1 (6 bases). The CDR3 is made up of 12 amino acids. Germline V gene data show CDR1 as SGHNT and CDR2 as YENEEA. Trimming stripped 2 bases from V and 8 bases from J, with 6 bases between. The CDR3 region has the DNA TGTGCCAGCAGCTTACAGGGGGGGGAGCTGTTTTTT. It specifies CASSLQGGELFF.

The chain recombines TRBV20-1 with TRBJ2-7; possibly TRBD1 or TRBD2 for D (5 bases each). Trimming pared 0 bases from V and 3 bases from J, leaving 12 bases between. Germline V gives CDR1 DFQATT, CDR2 SNEGSKA (reference sequence). The CDR3 runs to 14 residues. CDR3 region: CSARETGGDYEQYF. CDR3 coding DNA: TGCAGTGCTAGAGAAACTGGGGGAGACTACGAGCAGTACTTC.

This clonotype has a single count. The rearrangement joins TRBV29-1 to TRBJ2-5; a possible D gene is TRBD1 (6 bases). The V gene lost 3 bases and the J gene lost 5 bases, with 25 bases spanning the gap. The CDR3 is 17 residues long. In germline, CDR1 is SQVTM, CDR2 ANQGSEA. Here the CDR3 DNA reads TGCAGCGTTGATAGGTTAGGGGGTCTGGACAGTATGGAGACCCAGTACTTC. Translated, it gives CSVDRLGGLDSMETQYF.

This clonotype was counted many times. The chain carries TRBV3-1 and TRBJ2-7, with a weak D call TRBD2 (5 bases). V was cut by 3 bases and J by 10 bases, with 19 bases left in between. Germline values: CDR1 LGHDT, CDR2 YNNKEL (reference sequence). The CDR3 sequence is 14 residues long. CDR3 sequence (DNA): TGTGCCAGCAGCCAGCTAGCTAATACAATGCGACAGTACTTC. This gives the protein CASSQLANTMRQYF.

This clonotype was picked up many times. The V and J genes are TRBV20-1 and TRBJ2-1; 11 nucleotides agree with TRBD2. The J segment lost 8 bases and the V segment lost 1 base, leaving 13 bases of the junction unmatched. The CDR3 has 17 amino acids. Germline V gene lookup returns CDR1 DFQATT and CDR2 SNEGSKA (reference sequence). In DNA, the CDR3 is TGCAGTGCTAGAGGCGCCCTAGCGGGAGGCCTCCGGGATGAGCAGTTCTTC. It yields the protein CSARGALAGGLRDEQFF.

Ten or more counts support this clonotype. The chain combines TRBV12-3 or TRBV12-4 with TRBJ2-3; 11 nucleotides align to TRBD2. The CDR3 runs 15 residues. J was trimmed by 4 bases and V by 5 bases; bases with no gene match: 5. The CDR3: CASSPTSGSADTQYF. The CDR3 DNA sequence: TGTGCCAGCAGTCCTACTAGCGGGAGCGCAGATACGCAGTATTTT.

This clonotype was picked up many times. V is TRBV5-6 and J is TRBJ2-5, with no clear D. CDR3 length equals 14 residues. Trimming left V 2 bases short and J 1 base short, with 9 bases between. Germline loops: CDR1 SGHDT, CDR2 YYEEEE. The CDR3 coding sequence is TGTGCCAGCAGCTTTGGCAGAAGCCAAGAGACCCAGTACTTC. Protein sequence: CASSFGRSQETQYF.

To note about this clonotype: One end of the junction varies from germline; a read error may be responsible. CDR3 DNA sequence: TGTGCCGCCAGCAGGTCCGGTACTGGCGGTGCAGATCAAGAGACCCAGTACTTC. It yields the protein CAASRSGTGGADQETQYF. This chain connects TRBV15 to TRBJ2-5; D remains unclear. This CDR3 is 18 amino acids long. Germline V gives CDR1 LNHNV, CDR2 YYDKDF (reference sequence).

V and J are TRBV30 and TRBJ1-5, with a weak D call TRBD1 (5 bases). V was cut by 2 bases and J by 3 bases, with 11 bases left in between. There are 14 residues in the CDR3. Germline V lookup: CDR1 GTSNPN, CDR2 SVGIG (reference sequence). The CDR3 DNA follows: TGTGCCTGGAGTCTCGGGACGAACAATCAGCCCCAGCATTTT. This translates into CAWSLGTNNQPQHF.

This clonotype occurred many times. The V gene is TRBV6-6, the J gene TRBJ1-4, with 8 bases fitting TRBD1. The length of the CDR3 is 13 residues. The V gene's germline CDR1 is MNHNY and CDR2 SVGAGI (reference sequence). The trim removed 9 bases at V and 8 bases at J, leaving 8 bases unmatched. The CDR3 spells CASTGQGQEKLFF. In DNA form, the CDR3 reads TGTGCCAGTACCGGACAGGGTCAGGAAAAACTGTTTTTT.

The J gene is TRBJ2-3, the V gene TRBV7-2; 9 bases agree with TRBD1. With 4 bases clipped from V and 2 bases from J, the junction kept 7 bases outside the gene matches. The CDR3 sequence is 16 residues long. Germline loops: CDR1 SGHTA, CDR2 FQGNSA. CDR3 bases: TGTGCCAGCAGCTCCGTGGGACAGGGCGCCACAGATACGCAGTATTTT. This codes for CASSSVGQGATDTQYF.